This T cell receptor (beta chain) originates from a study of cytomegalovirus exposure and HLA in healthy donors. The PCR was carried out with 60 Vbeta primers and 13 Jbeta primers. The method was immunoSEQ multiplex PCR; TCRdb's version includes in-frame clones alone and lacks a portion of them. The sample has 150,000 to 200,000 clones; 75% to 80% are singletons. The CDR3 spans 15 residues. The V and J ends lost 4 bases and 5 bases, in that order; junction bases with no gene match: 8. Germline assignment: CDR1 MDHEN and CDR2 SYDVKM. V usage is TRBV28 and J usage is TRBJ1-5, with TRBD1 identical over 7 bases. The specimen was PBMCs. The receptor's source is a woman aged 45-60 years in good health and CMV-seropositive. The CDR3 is CASSYRTTGYQPQHF. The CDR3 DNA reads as TGTGCCAGCAGTTACCGGACGACAGGGTATCAGCCCCAGCATTTT.